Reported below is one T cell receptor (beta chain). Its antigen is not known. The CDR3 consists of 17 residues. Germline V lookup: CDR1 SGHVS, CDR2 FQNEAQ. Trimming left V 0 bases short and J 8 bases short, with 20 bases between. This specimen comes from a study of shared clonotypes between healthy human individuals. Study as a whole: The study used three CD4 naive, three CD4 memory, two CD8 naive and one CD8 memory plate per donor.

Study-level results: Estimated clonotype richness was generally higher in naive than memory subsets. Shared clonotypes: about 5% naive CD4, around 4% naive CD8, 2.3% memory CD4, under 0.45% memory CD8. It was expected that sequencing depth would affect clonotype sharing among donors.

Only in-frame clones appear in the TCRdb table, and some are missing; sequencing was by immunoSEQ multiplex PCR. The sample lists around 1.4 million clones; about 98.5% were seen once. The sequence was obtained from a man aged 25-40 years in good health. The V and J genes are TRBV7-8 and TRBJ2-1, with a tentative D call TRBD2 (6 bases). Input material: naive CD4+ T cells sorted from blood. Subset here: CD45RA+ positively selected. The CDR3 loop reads CASSLARLVGSQDEQFF. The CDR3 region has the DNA TGTGCCAGCAGCTTAGCCCGACTAGTCGGGTCGCAAGATGAGCAGTTCTTC.